The TCR beta chain under discussion was sequenced for a study of T cell repertoires in cytomegalovirus infection. Findings and caveats of the study: HLA-C-restricted TCR beta clonotypes specific for CMV led the ex vivo response. Individuals carrying CMV plus the relevant HLA were identified by cumulative frequency of public TCR beta families.

To note about this clonotype: Its specificity is unknown.

Trimming took 3 bases from V and 0 from J; bases not matched to a gene: 17. The CDR3 is 20 amino acids. TCRdb reprocessed the reads with MiXCR, giving one entry per CDR3 protein. Among about 920,000 distinct CDR3 sequences listed, less than 35% were seen once. V gene TRBV23-1 combines with J gene TRBJ2-7; the match to TRBD1 covers 10 bases. TRBV23-1 is known as an ORF, though its function is uncertain. The sample consisted of cultured CD8+ T cells from PBMCs, taken from culture after CMV antigen stimulation. This receptor was taken from a human donor in good health (CMV status not recorded). Some clones in this sample may be carry-over from other donors' samples. CDR3 amino acids: CASSHRRLRDRGPISYEQYV. The DNA for the CDR3 is TGCGCCAGCAGTCATCGGCGGTTGCGGGACAGGGGCCCTATCTCCTACGAGCAGTACGTC.